This entry concerns a single T cell receptor beta chain. Enrolled during active infection, Seattle patients were then followed longitudinally. Per the authors' pipeline: Amplification with reference gene primers provided the estimates of nucleated cell counts. Here immunoSEQ multiplex PCR was the method, and the copy in TCRdb shows in-frame clones only, minus some. V and J calls and clone size come straight from that table; D and trimming were deduced from the DNA. The sample records about 150,000 clones, roughly 93% being singletons. This record comes from a study of blood T cell repertoires in COVID-19. Overall study context: Researchers got acute and convalescent COVID-19 samples from the United States, Italy and Spain. T cells, B-cell-depleted T cells, or PBMCs supplied cDNA or gDNA.

V was clipped by 3 bases and J by 6 bases; unmatched bases: 17. Germline CDR1 reads SGDLS; CDR2 reads YYNGEE. The CDR3 totals 17 residues. V usage is TRBV9 and J usage is TRBJ2-7; 8 bases agree with TRBD2. Sequences were obtained from peripheral blood. This clonotype was obtained from a man between 18 and 35 years old with COVID-19, enrolled during active disease. CDR3 sequence (DNA): TGTGCCAGCAGCGGCGAATTGGCGGGAGGCAATCCGGGCGAGCAGTACTTC. Translation gives CASSGELAGGNPGEQYF. The complete variable domain, with remaining parts taken from reference TRBV9 and TRBJ2-7, reads DSGVTQTPKHLITATGQRVTLRCSPRSGDLSVYWYQQSLDQGLQFLIQYYNGEERAKGNILERFSAQQFPDLHSELNLSSLELGDSALYFCASSGELAGGNPGEQYFGPGTRLTVT.